The entry below gives a single T cell receptor beta chain sequence along with its context. The data belong to a study of technical replicates of blood from a few donors. The germline V gene has CDR1 SGHVS and CDR2 FNYEAQ. With 5 bases clipped from V and 4 bases from J, the junction kept 7 bases outside the gene matches. This CDR3 comprises 14 residues. The method was immunoSEQ multiplex PCR; TCRdb's version includes in-frame clones alone and lacks a portion of them. The profile shows under 85,000 clones, roughly 93% of them singletons. The origin of this receptor is a human donor in good health. The sample was T cells isolated from PBMCs. The chain links TRBV7-6 to TRBJ1-1, with 7 bases identical to TRBD1. Here the CDR3 reads CASSKQGIGTEAFF. The CDR3 DNA sequence: TGTGCCAGCAGCAAACAGGGGATCGGCACTGAAGCTTTCTTT.